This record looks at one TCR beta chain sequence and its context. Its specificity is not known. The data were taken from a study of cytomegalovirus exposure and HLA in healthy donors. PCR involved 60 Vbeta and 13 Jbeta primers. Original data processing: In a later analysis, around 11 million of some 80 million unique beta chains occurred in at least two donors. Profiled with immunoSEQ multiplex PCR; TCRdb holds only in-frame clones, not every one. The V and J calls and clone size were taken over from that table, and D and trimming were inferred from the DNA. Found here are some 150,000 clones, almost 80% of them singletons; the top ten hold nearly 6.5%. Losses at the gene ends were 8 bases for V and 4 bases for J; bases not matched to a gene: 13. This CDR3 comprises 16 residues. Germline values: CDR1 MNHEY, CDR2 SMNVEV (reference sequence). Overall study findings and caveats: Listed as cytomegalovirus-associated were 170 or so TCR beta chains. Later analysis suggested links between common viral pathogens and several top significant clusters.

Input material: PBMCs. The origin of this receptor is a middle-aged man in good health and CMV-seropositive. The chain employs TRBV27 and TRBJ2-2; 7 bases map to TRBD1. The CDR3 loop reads CASGSDKGAGTGELFF. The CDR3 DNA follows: TGTGCCAGCGGGTCCGACAAGGGGGCGGGCACCGGGGAGCTGTTTTTT.